This paragraph covers one TCR beta chain sequence. The sample originates from a study of CD8+CD57+ T cells in acquired aplastic anemia. TCR beta VDJ and CDR3 were profiled, and genomic DNA was the template. Each CDR3 protein is one row after TCRdb ran MiXCR on the reads. The data hold a few hundred thousand distinct CDR3 sequences, with about 80% observed a single time. CDR1 and CDR2 from the germline V gene are SGHVS and FNYEAQ. This CDR3 spans 15 amino acids. V lost 1 base and J 15 bases, leaving 23 bases between the germline ends. Patients who underwent sequencing had shown CD8+CD57+ cell expansion by flow cytometry. No patient had been given any therapy when blood was sampled.

The specimen sequenced was sorted CD4+, CD8+, or CD8+CD57+ T cells (not recorded which) from PBMCs. The sequence was collected from a human donor with aplastic anemia. The gene calls are TRBV7-6 and TRBJ2-3; possibly TRBD1 for D (5 bases). CDR3 nucleotides: TGTGCCAGCAGCTTAGGCGCCACAGGTACGCAGACGCTTTATTTT. Translated: CASSLGATGTQTLYF.